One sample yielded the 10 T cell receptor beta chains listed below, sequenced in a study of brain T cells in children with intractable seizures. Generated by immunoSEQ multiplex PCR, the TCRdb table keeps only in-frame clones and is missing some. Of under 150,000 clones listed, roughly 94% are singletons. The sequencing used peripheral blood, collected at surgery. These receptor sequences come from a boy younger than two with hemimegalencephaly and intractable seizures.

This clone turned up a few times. The CDR3 sequence: CASSLSAGRGYTF. CDR3 sequence (DNA): TGTGCCAGCAGTTTATCGGCAGGGAGAGGCTACACCTTC. The chain recombines TRBV28 with TRBJ1-2; D is possibly TRBD1 (5 bases). The ends were cut back, 1 base at V and 8 bases at J, with 11 bases in the middle. CDR1 and CDR2 from the germline V gene are MDHEN and SYDVKM. This CDR3 contains 13 residues.

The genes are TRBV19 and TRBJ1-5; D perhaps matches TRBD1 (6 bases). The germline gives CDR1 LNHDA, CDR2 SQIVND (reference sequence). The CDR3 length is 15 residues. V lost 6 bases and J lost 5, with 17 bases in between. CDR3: CASRGGATGHQPQHF. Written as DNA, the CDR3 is TGTGCCAGTAGGGGAGGGGCAACAGGGCATCAGCCCCAGCATTTT.

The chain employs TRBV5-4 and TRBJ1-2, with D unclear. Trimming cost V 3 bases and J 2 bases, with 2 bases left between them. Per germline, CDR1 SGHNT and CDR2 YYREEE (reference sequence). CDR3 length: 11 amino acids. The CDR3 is CASSSNYGYTF. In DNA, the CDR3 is TGTGCCAGCAGCTCCAACTATGGCTACACCTTC.

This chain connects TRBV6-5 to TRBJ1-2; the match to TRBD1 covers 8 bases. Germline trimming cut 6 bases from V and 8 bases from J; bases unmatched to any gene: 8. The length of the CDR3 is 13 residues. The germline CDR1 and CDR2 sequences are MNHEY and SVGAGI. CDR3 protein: CASSRTGLGGYTF. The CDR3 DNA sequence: TGTGCCAGCAGCCGGACAGGGTTGGGGGGCTACACCTTC.

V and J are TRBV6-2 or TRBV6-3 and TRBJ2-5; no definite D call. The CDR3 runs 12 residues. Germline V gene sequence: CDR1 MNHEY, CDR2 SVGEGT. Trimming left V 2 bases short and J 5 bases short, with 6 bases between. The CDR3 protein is CASSYVGETQYF. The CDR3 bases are TGTGCCAGCAGTTACGTGGGGGAGACCCAGTACTTC.

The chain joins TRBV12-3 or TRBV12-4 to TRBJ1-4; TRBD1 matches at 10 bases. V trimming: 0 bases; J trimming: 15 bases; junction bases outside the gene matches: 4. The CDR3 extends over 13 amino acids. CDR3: CASSLAQGTGVFF. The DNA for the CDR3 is TGTGCCAGCAGTTTAGCGCAAGGGACAGGGGTGTTTTTT.

In DNA form, the CDR3 reads TGTGCCTGGGGGTCGCCCGGGAGGTATGGCTACACCTTC. The encoded protein is CAWGSPGRYGYTF. This chain uses TRBV7-2 with TRBJ1-2; weak D call: TRBD1 (5 bases). CDR1 and CDR2 (germline): SGHTA, FQGNSA. Deletions cut 11 bases from V and 5 bases from J, with 18 bases between. The CDR3 spans 13 residues. The variable domain in full, completed from reference TRBV7-2 and TRBJ1-2, reads GAGVSQSPSNKVTEKGKDVELRCDPISGHTALYWYRQSLGQGLEFLIYFQGNSAPDKSGLPSDRFSAERTGGSVSTLTIQRTQQEDSAVYLCAWGSPGRYGYTFGSGTRLTVV.

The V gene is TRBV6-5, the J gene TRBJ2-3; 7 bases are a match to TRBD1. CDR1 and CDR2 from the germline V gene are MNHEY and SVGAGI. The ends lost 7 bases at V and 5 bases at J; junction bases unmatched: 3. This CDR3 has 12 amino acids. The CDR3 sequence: CASKPGGDTQYF. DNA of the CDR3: TGTGCCAGCAAACCAGGGGGAGATACGCAGTATTTT.

The CDR3 bases are TGCGCCAGCAGCCAATCGTTTACTAGCACAGATACGCAGTATTTT. Amino acid sequence: CASSQSFTSTDTQYF. The chain has TRBV4-3 and TRBJ2-3; D remains ambiguous. There are 15 residues in the CDR3. Per germline, CDR1 LGHNA and CDR2 YSLEER. Trimming pared 2 bases from V and 0 bases from J, leaving 9 bases between.

CDR3 nucleotide sequence: TGTGCCAGCTCACCTTCACCGGGACAGGGTCTCGGTGAAAAACTGTTTTTT. This encodes CASSPSPGQGLGEKLFF. The genes are TRBV18 and TRBJ1-4; 9 nucleotides line up with TRBD1. Per germline, CDR1 KGHSH and CDR2 LQKENI. The CDR3 runs to 17 residues. V shed 3 bases and J 7 bases; nucleotides not matched to a gene: 12.